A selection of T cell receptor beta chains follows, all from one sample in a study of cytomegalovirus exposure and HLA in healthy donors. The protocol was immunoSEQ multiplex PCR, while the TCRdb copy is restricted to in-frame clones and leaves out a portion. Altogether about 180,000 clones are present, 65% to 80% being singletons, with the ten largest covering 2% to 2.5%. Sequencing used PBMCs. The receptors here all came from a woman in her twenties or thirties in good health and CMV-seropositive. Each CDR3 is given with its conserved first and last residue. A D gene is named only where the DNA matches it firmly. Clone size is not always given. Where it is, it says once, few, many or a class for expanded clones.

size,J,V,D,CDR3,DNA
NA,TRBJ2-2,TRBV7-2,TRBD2,CASSLVSLGGGGELFF,TGTGCCAGCAGCCTCGTTAGCCTTGGGGGGGGCGGGGAGCTGTTTTTT
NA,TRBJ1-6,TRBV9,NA,CASSVDQGTYNSPLHF,TGTGCCAGCAGCGTAGATCAGGGCACCTATAATTCACCCCTCCACTTT
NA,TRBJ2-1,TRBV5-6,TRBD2,CASSLDERGGNEQFF,TGTGCCAGCAGCTTGGACGAGCGGGGGGGCAATGAGCAGTTCTTC
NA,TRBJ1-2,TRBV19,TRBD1,CASSWDREVDGYTF,TGTGCCAGTAGTTGGGACAGGGAGGTTGATGGCTACACCTTC
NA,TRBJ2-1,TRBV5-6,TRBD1,CASRAGQVAYNEQFF,TGTGCCAGCAGAGCAGGACAGGTCGCCTACAATGAGCAGTTCTTC
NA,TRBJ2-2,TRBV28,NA,CASSRGQMANTGELFF,TGTGCCAGCAGTCGGGGACAAATGGCGAACACCGGGGAGCTGTTTTTT
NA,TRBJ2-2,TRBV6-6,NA,CASSYYRAGGELFF,TGTGCCAGCAGTTACTATAGGGCGGGCGGGGAGCTGTTTTTT
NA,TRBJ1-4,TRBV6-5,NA,CASSLDSNEKLFF,TGTGCCAGCAGCCTGGACAGCAATGAAAAACTGTTTTTT
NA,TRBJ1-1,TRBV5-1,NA,CASSLATGYTEAFF,TGCGCCAGCAGCTTGGCCACAGGATACACTGAAGCTTTCTTT
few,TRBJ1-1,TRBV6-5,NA,CASSGGTEAFF,TGTGCCAGCAGTGGAGGGACTGAAGCTTTCTTT
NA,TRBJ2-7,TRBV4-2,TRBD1,CASSEGADGPYEQYF,TGTGCCAGCTCTGAGGGGGCAGACGGACCCTACGAGCAGTACTTC
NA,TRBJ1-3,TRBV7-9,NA,CSSSGPTFSSGNTIYF,TGTTCCAGCAGCGGGCCGACATTTTCCTCTGGAAACACCATATATTTT
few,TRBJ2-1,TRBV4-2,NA,CASSQDEAGTLNEQFF,TGTGCCAGCAGCCAAGATGAAGCCGGGACTCTCAATGAGCAGTTCTTC
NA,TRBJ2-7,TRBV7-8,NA,CASSLARVGISSYEQYF,TGTGCCAGCAGCTTAGCGCGGGTGGGAATCAGCTCCTACGAGCAGTACTTC
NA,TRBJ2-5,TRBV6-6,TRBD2,CASSPTGGRQETQYF,TGTGCCAGCAGCCCGACGGGGGGTCGGCAAGAGACCCAGTACTTC
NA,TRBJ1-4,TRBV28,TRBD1,CASSLFTGGNEKLFF,TGTGCCAGCAGCCTATTTACAGGGGGCAATGAAAAACTGTTTTTT
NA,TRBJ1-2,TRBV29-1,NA,CSVQELRTNYGYTF,TGCAGCGTCCAGGAACTGCGAACTAACTATGGCTACACCTTC
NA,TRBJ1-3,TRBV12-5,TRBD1,CASGLGQGADTIYF,TGTGCTAGTGGTTTGGGGCAGGGGGCAGACACCATATATTTT
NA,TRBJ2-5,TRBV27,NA,CASSLYREETQYF,TGTGCCAGCAGTTTATACAGGGAAGAGACCCAGTACTTC
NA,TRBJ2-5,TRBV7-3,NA,CASSRGGGLAPETQYF,TGTGCCAGCAGCCGGGGAGGTGGGCTAGCCCCCGAGACCCAGTACTTC
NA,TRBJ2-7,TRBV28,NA,CASTAGWSYEQYF,TGTGCCAGCACCGCCGGGTGGTCCTACGAGCAGTACTTC
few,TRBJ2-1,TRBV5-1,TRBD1,CASSLVPRGRPNEQFF,TGCGCCAGCAGCTTAGTTCCCAGGGGGCGCCCAAATGAGCAGTTCTTC
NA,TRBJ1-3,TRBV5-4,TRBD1,CASSMGLGQGAGENTIYF,TGTGCCAGCAGTATGGGGCTTGGACAGGGGGCAGGTGAAAACACCATATATTTT
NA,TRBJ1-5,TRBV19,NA,CASSAQGGEPQHF,TGTGCCAGTAGTGCCCAGGGAGGGGAGCCCCAGCATTTT
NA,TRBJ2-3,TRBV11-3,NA,CASSLGSGIETDTQYF,TGTGCCAGCAGCTTAGGTTCGGGGATCGAGACAGATACGCAGTATTTT
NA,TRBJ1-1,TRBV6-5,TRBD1,CASGWTGSIEAFF,TGTGCCAGTGGTTGGACAGGGAGCATTGAAGCTTTCTTT
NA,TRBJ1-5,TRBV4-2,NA,CASSQDRGSQPQHF,TGTGCCAGCAGCCAAGATAGGGGGAGCCAGCCCCAGCATTTT
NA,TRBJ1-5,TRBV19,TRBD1,CASSAMTGSGQPQHF,TGTGCCAGTAGTGCTATGACAGGGTCGGGCCAGCCCCAGCATTTT
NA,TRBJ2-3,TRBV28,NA,CASSRGAGPRSGYTQYF,TGTGCCAGCAGCCGGGGGGCAGGTCCCCGTTCGGGATATACGCAGTATTTT
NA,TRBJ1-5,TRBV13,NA,CASSLAGSNQPQHF,TGTGCCAGCAGCTTAGCAGGTTCCAATCAGCCCCAGCATTTT
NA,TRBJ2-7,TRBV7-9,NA,CASRETGMGEQYF,TGTGCCAGCAGAGAAACAGGGATGGGCGAGCAGTACTTC
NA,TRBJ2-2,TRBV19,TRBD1,CATPTGMNTGELFF,TGTGCCACCCCGACAGGGATGAACACCGGGGAGCTGTTTTTT
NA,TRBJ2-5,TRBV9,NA,CASSPVEGMGETQYF,TGTGCCAGCAGCCCCGTGGAGGGAATGGGAGAGACCCAGTACTTC
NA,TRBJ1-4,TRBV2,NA,CASSRPAGNEKLFF,TGTGCCAGCAGTCGTCCGGCAGGGAATGAAAAACTGTTTTTT
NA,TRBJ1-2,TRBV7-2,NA,CASSSRPVREGYTF,TGTGCCAGCAGCTCTCGCCCCGTACGGGAGGGCTACACCTTC
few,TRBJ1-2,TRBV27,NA,CASSSLEGYYGYTF,TGTGCCAGCAGTTCCCTAGAAGGATACTATGGCTACACCTTC
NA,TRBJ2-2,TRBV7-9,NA,CASTRVLDGPGELFF,TGTGCCAGCACCAGGGTGTTGGACGGGCCCGGGGAGCTGTTTTTT
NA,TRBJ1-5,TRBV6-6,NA,CASSTSTEFNQPQHF,NA
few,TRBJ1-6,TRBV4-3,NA,CASSQEWASSPLHF,TGCGCCAGCAGCCAAGAATGGGCAAGTTCACCCCTCCACTTT
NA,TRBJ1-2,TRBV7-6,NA,CASSLGGRRVDGYTF,TGTGCCAGCAGCTTAGGTGGACGGAGGGTAGATGGCTACACCTTC
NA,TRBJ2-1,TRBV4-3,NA,CATSRTFDSYNEQFF,TGCGCCACTTCACGGACATTTGACTCCTACAATGAGCAGTTCTTC
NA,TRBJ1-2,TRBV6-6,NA,CASSYSARARGYTF,TGTGCCAGCAGTTACTCGGCCAGGGCCCGTGGCTACACCTTC
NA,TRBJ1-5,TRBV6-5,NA,CASRRTVNQPQHF,TGTGCCAGCAGAAGGACAGTAAATCAGCCCCAGCATTTT
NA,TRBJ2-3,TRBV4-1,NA,CASSQDRAGPDTQYF,TGCGCCAGCAGCCAAGATCGCGCGGGTCCAGATACGCAGTATTTT